This T cell receptor beta chain was captured in a study of early T cells in non-severe SARS-CoV-2 infection (dated by TCRdb to the early 2020s). Study-wide context: TCR sequencing used bulk RNA from unsorted whole blood, so alpha and beta chains could not be paired.

To prepare the library, 5' RACE was applied. Sequencing instrument: NextSeq 500. Unique molecular identifiers were attached to individual cDNA molecules in the TCR library protocol so that sequencing error and PCR bias could be corrected. Both TCR alpha and beta chains were sequenced, and tight co-correlation was observed between alpha and beta sequence abundances in each sample. The source study handled its data this way. Decombinator V4 was used to annotate the V gene, J gene and CDR3 of the TCR sequences. TCRs were defined as expanded if a significant change between any two time points was detected under a Poisson model with p below 0.0001. TCR abundances were normalised to the total number of TCRs sequenced per sample and expressed as counts per million. MAIT TCRs were defined by TRAV1-2 paired with TRAJ12, TRAJ20 or TRAJ33, and iNKT TCRs by TRAV10 paired with TRAJ18. VDJdb, accessed on 1 November 2021, was searched for TCRs annotated for CMV, EBV and SARS-CoV-2, and TCRs annotated for more than one antigen were excluded. TCRdb trimmed the raw reads at Q25, called clones with MiXCR and kept productive beta chains. Each entry is one CDR3 protein sequence, shown with its most common DNA and genes. The V and J calls come from TCRdb's annotation, not from the publication. The sample table records about 94,000 distinct CDR3 sequences; around 13% of these occur just once. About 2.3% of the sample is taken by the ten largest.

This clonotype turned up a few times. The specificity of this receptor is unknown. No per-base quality is available; no much larger clone lies one base away. Set within a cohort of healthcare workers in London, UK, this nested case-control study involved weekly PCR testing of nasopharyngeal swabs along with blood sampling. Between 23 and 31 March 2020, the week of the UK lockdown, healthcare workers were enrolled and then followed up weekly for as long as 16 weeks. There are 15 amino acids in the CDR3, from cysteine to phenylalanine inclusive. The sequence is cut down to CDR3 DNA, 45 bases in frame from base 1. Trimming removed 6 bases from V and 0 bases from J, leaving 15 bases between the germline ends. From the germline V gene, CDR1 is SQVTM and CDR2 is ANQGSEA. On the study overall, not on this receptor specifically: VDJdb matching was skewed toward anti-spike CD8 responses, so virus-specific expansions were likely underestimated and private and CD4 specificities were missed.

The TCR sequence derives from an adult who was a healthcare worker with PCR-confirmed SARS-CoV-2 infection or an uninfected control (not recorded which). The sequencing sample was made of whole blood. This receptor chain uses TRBV29-1 and TRBJ2-1; the D gene is not confidently resolved. The CDR3 region: CSVEVGSSSYNEQFF. Here is the DNA: TGCAGCGTCGAGGTTGGCTCCAGCTCCTACAATGAGCAGTTCTTC.